The source of this TCR beta chain is a study of blood T cells in healthy people across ages. The CDR3 runs to 15 residues. From germline, CDR1 is DFQATT and CDR2 SNEGSKA (reference sequence). The J segment lost 2 bases and the V segment lost 8 bases, leaving 13 bases of the junction unmatched. The use of a sample-barcoded 5' primer and a J-beta primer mix characterized a second PCR of about 7 to 12 cycles. TCRdb analysed the 5' RACE reads with MiXCR anew, one entry per CDR3 protein. The sample carries 700,000 to 900,000 distinct CDR3 sequences, roughly 25% recorded once. These same data were also listed under a study on T cells of mothers and their children.

The rearrangement links TRBV20-1 to TRBJ2-3, with 7 bases matching TRBD2. This sequence originates from a boy between 10 and 17 years old in good health. The sample comprised blood. Written as DNA, the CDR3 is TGCAGTCCCCGGGGAGGGCGGGGGAACACAGATACGCAGTATTTT. Amino acids: CSPRGGRGNTDTQYF.